The 2 T cell receptor beta chains reported below all come from one sample, sequenced in a study of response to subunit inactivated influenza vaccine (dated by TCRdb to 2017 to 2018). The receptor library was made with RT-PCR. Sequencing took place on an Illumina HiSeq 2500. TCRdb applied fastp at Q25 and MiXCR to the public reads, then kept only in-frame beta chains. Under each unique CDR3 protein, matching rows form one entry showing the most common genes and DNA. The sample table holds roughly 790,000 distinct CDR3 sequences, of which about 20% were seen once. The top ten hold about 9.4% of the sample. The input for sequencing was PBMCs from blood, taken 5 days after vaccination. These receptors all stem from a man aged 50-60 years who received an inactivated influenza vaccine. Donor details come from another sample of the same person, matched by shared clones.

This clonotype was seen a few times. The CDR3 is CASSPLQGTGELFF. In DNA, the CDR3 is TGCGCCAGCAGCCCACTACAGGGGACCGGGGAGCTGTTTTTT. The J gene is TRBJ2-2, the V gene TRBV5-1; 7 bases agree with TRBD1. V trimming: 4 bases; J trimming: 5 bases; junction bases outside the gene matches: 5. The germline V gene has CDR1 SGHRS and CDR2 YFSETQ. The length of the CDR3 is 14 residues.

This clonotype was counted at least ten times. V usage is TRBV7-2 and J usage is TRBJ2-7; tentatively, D is TRBD1 (5 bases). Between the trimmed V and J ends, which lost 5 bases and 2 bases, there was a span of 13 bases. The germline V gene encodes CDR1 SGHTA and CDR2 FQGNSA. This CDR3 region has 14 residues. In DNA, the CDR3 is TGTGCCAGCAGCCCCTCGATGGGGCCCTACGAGCAGTACTTC. Encoded protein: CASSPSMGPYEQYF.